This TCR beta chain was documented in a study of blood T cell repertoires in COVID-19. Study overall: The analysed material was cDNA or gDNA that came from T cells, B-cell-depleted T cells, or PBMCs.

As originally analysed: Researchers report that nucleated cell counts were estimated from reference gene primer amplification. Profiled with immunoSEQ multiplex PCR; TCRdb holds only in-frame clones, not every one. V, J and clone size reflect that table, while D and trimming were determined from the DNA. This sample yields under 200,000 clones, of which roughly 83% are seen a single time; approximately 6% belongs to the top ten. The source is a woman aged 40 to 49 with COVID-19, enrolled during active disease. Source material: peripheral blood.

The CDR3 DNA follows: TGCGCCAGCAGCTTGGCGGTCAATCAGCCCCAGCATTTT. Amino acid sequence: CASSLAVNQPQHF. The rearrangement uses TRBV5-1 and TRBJ1-5; D is undetermined. With 0 bases removed from V and 3 bases from J, the gap between germline ends came to 4 bases. This CDR3 has 13 amino acids. Germline V CDR1 and CDR2: SGHRS, YFSETQ.